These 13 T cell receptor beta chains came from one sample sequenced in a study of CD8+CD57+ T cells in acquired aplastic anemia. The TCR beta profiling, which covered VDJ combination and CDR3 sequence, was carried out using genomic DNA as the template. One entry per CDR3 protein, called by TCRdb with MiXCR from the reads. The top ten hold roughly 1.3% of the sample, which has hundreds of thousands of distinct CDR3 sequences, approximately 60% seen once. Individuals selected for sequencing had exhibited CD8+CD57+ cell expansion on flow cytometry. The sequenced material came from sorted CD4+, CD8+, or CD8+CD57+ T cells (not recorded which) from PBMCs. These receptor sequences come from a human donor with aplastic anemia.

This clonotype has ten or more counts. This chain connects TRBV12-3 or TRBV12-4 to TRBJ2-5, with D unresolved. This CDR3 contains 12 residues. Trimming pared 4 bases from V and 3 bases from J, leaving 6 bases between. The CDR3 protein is CASSYVKETQYF. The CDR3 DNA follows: TGTGCCAGCAGTTATGTCAAAGAGACCCAGTACTTC.

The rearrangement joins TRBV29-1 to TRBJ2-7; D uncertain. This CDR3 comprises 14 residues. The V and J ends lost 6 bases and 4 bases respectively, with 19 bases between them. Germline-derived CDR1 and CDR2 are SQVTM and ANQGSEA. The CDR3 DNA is TGCAGCGTCGGCCTTGTGTTGGCCAGTTACGAGCAGTACTTC. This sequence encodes CSVGLVLASYEQYF.

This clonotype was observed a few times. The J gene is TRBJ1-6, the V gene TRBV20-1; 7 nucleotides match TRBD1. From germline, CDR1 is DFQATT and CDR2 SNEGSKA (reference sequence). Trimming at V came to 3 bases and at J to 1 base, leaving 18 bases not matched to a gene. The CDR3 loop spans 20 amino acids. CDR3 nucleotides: TGCAGTGCTAGCCCCCCCGACAGGGTAGGTAGTAAGTCCTATAATTCACCCCTCCACTTT. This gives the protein CSASPPDRVGSKSYNSPLHF.

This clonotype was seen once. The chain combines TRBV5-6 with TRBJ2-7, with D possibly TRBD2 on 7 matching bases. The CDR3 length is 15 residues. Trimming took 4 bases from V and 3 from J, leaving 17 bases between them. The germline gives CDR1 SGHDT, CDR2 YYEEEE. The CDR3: CASSRRSGGRYEQYF. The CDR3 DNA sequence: TGTGCCAGCAGCCGCCGGTCGGGGGGCCGCTACGAGCAGTACTTC.

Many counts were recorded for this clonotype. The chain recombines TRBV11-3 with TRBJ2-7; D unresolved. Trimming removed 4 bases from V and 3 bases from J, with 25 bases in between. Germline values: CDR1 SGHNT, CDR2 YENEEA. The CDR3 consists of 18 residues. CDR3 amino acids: CASSYRVAQVPEGYEQYF. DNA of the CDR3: TGTGCCAGCAGCTACCGGGTCGCCCAGGTCCCTGAAGGCTACGAGCAGTACTTC.

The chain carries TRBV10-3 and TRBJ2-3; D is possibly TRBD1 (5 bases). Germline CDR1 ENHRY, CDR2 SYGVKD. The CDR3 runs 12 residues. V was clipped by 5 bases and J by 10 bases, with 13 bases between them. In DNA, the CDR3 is TGTGCCATCAGTCAACAGGACGGCTCGCAGTATTTT. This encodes CAISQQDGSQYF.

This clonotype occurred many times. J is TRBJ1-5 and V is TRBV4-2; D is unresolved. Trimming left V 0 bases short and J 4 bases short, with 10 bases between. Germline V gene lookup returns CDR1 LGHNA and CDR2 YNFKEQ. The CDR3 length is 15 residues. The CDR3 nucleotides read TGTGCCAGCAGCCAAGACAGTAGCGCAAATCAGCCCCAGCATTTT. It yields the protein CASSQDSSANQPQHF.

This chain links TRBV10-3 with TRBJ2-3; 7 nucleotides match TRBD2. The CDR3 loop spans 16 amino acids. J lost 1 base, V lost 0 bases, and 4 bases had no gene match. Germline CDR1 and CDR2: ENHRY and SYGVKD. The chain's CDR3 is CAISESASGGTDTQYF. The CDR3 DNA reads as TGTGCCATCAGTGAGTCGGCGAGCGGGGGCACAGATACGCAGTATTTT.

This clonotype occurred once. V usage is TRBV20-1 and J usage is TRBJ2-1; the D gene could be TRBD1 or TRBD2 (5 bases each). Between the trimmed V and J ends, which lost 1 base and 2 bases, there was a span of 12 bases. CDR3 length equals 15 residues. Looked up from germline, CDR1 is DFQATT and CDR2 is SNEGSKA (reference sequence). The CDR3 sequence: CSARAQRGAYNEQFF. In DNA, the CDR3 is TGCAGTGCTAGAGCGCAAAGGGGAGCCTACAATGAGCAGTTCTTC.

The CDR3 sequence: CATPEGMNTEAFF. CDR3 sequence (DNA): TGTGCCACCCCGGAGGGGATGAACACTGAAGCTTTCTTT. J is TRBJ1-1 and V is TRBV2; weak D call: TRBD1 (5 bases). The germline gives CDR1 SNHLY, CDR2 FYNNEI. This CDR3 spans 13 amino acids. Trimming cost V 10 bases and J 0 bases, with 12 bases left between them.

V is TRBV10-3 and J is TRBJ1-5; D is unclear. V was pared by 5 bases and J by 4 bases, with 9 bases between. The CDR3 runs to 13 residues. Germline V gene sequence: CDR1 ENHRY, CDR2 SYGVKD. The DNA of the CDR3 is TGTGCCATCAGTAAGGAACCGAATCAGCCCCAGCATTTT. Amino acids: CAISKEPNQPQHF.

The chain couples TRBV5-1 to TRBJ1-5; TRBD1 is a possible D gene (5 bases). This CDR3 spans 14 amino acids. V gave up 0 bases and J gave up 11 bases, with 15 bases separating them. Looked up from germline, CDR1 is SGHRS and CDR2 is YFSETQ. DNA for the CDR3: TGCGCCAGCAGCTTGGGAACAGGTCGATCAGCCCAGCATTTT. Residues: CASSLGTGRSAQHF.

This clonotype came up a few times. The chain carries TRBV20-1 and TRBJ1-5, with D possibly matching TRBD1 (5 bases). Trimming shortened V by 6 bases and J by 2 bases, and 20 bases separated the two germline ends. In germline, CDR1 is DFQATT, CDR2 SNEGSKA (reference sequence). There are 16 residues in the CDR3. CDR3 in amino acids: CSAILSRADRNQPQHF. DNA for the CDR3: TGCAGTGCGATACTGTCCAGGGCAGACCGCAATCAGCCCCAGCATTTT.